These T cell receptor beta chains were read from a single sample in a study of blood T cell repertoires in COVID-19. Using immunoSEQ multiplex PCR, the repertoire was profiled, and TCRdb retains in-frame clones only, with some absent. The table has over 80,000 clones, 70% to 90% seen once. Sequencing used peripheral blood. The receptor source for this set is a man between 45 and 60 years old with acute or convalescent COVID-19. Each CDR3 is given without its conserved first and last residue.

TRBV5-1	ASSAGTGGYEQY
TRBV19	ASSGRGNSPLH
TRBV10-2	ASSSGGNNEQF
TRBV6-5	ASSPGRGDTEAF
TRBV6-5	AGTGGASLYDYT
TRBV7-8	ASSLATGASNQPQH
TRBV10-1	ASRKDSSNQPQH
TRBV5-1	ASSWDRTATTNEKLF
TRBV13	ASSHESGGAWETQY
TRBV5-6	ASSSTGTGGQPQH
TRBV19	ASSYRGRVEQY
TRBV6-5	ASSIGQGSHEQY
TRBV28	ASSLFTNTEAF
TRBV19	ASSILVFNEQF
TRBV2	ASSDGGIGDRF
TRBV11-2	ASSALQGLNYGYT
TRBV29-1	SVRGTGEYNEQF
TRBV23-1	ASTQDREGYT
TRBV5-1	ASSFNSPGGTEAF
TRBV18	ASSLQVFQETQY
TRBV5-1	ASSLSGPYGYT
TRBV7-3	ASSLISGERVNQPQH
TRBV7-9	ASSLGEARRGYT
TRBV10-1	ASSEFEGDRRKNTEAF
TRBV9	ASSVGLAGGETQY
TRBV6-1	ASSEAAGGVKETQY
TRBV4-2	ASSRGEGADGYT
TRBV5-6	ASSLASWELF
TRBV30	APLGTGPSGLETQY
TRBV21-1	ASSKLQGQTNTGELF
TRBV7-2	ASSLAPTRNYGYT
TRBV9	ASSPRDSSEQF
TRBV2	ASSRESGFYSNQPQH
TRBV27	ASSIIRDSVGSYT
TRBV2	ASSQGLARDTQY
TRBV9	ASSVDPSSISTRGNTIY
TRBV7-3	ASSLTGGKNTGELF
TRBV23-1	ASSQSETGGEETQY
TRBV19	ASLGGFNSPLH
TRBV29-1	SVDGQGGTEAF
TRBV2	ASRWEWGDNSPLH
TRBV6-1	ASSESGRAEAF
TRBV11-3	ASSPGQGPGNTIY
TRBV19	ATADSHNSPLH
TRBV27	ASSFRGTYEQY
TRBV10-3	AISDLVSGGESDTQY
TRBV18	ASSIEGDTGELF